The clone carrying this T cell receptor (beta chain) has at least ten counts. What it binds is not known. The record originates from a study of human T cells and chemical hapten exposure. Study information: The variation in per-sample TCR yields arose mainly from small differences in pooled library volumes. Broader study findings: Compared to controls, expanded TCRs made significantly more large clusters of similar CDR3s. The number of TCRs over 1 in 1000 frequency stayed unchanged after DPC.

In germline, CDR1 is MNHEY, CDR2 SVGAGI. The germline V and J ends were trimmed by 8 bases and 4 bases, with 20 bases remaining between them. This CDR3 spans 15 amino acids. Sample time point: pre-sensitization, week 0. The treatment is: therapeutic diphenylcyclopropenone sensitization with weekly scalp DPC. TCRdb recomputed calls from the RACE reads with MiXCR, one row per CDR3 protein. The data contain more than 300,000 distinct CDR3 sequences, 5% to 6.5% of them seen just once; the ten biggest clones take up around 8%. This chain uses TRBV6-5 with TRBJ1-1, with D maybe TRBD1 (6 bases). The TCR comes from a woman aged 18-30 years with alopecia areata. Some clones in this sample may be carry-over from other donors' samples. The specimen was whole blood, collected in connection with sensitization to the hapten diphenylcyclopropenone (DPC). The CDR3 nucleotides read TGTGCCAGCTACGGACAGTTCTCATATGGCACTGAAGCTTTCTTT. It codes for CASYGQFSYGTEAFF.